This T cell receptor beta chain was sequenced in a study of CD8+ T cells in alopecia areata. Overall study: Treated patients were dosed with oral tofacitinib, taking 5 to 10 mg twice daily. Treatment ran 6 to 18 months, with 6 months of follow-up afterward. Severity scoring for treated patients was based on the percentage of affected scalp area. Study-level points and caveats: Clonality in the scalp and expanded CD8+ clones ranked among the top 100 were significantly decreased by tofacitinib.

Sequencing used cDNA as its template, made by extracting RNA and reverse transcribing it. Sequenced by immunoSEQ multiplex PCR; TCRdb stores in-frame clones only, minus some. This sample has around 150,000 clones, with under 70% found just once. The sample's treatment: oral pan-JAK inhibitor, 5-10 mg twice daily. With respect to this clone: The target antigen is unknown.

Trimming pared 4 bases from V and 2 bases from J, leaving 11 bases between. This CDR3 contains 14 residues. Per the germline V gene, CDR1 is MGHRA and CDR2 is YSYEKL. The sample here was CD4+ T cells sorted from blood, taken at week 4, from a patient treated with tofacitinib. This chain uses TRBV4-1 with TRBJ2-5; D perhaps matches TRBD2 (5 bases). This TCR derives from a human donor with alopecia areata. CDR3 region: CASSRGLQQETQYF. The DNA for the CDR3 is TGCGCCAGCAGCCGAGGGTTGCAGCAAGAGACCCAGTACTTC.